The source of this TCR beta chain is a study of T cell repertoires in cytomegalovirus infection. Overall study: Alongside well-studied HLA-B-restricted CMV epitopes, recently identified HLA-C-restricted CMV epitopes were also used.

TCRdb reprocessed the reads via MiXCR and lists one record per CDR3 protein. This repertoire shows tens of thousands of distinct CDR3 sequences, more than 20% found once; its top ten account for approximately 61%. Germline V lookup: CDR1 SGHDT, CDR2 YYEEEE. This CDR3 contains 16 residues. With 4 bases removed from V and 8 bases from J, the gap between germline ends came to 21 bases. Comment on this clonotype: Antigen: not known.

This chain links TRBV5-6 with TRBJ1-4; possibly TRBD1 for D (5 bases). The TCR originated in a human donor in good health (CMV status not recorded). Some clones in this sample may be carry-over from other donors' samples. The source was CD8+ T cells from cultured PBMCs, collected from culture after CMV antigen stimulation. The chain's CDR3 is CASSPSAGLRREKLFF. The DNA for the CDR3 is TGTGCCAGCAGCCCCTCCGCGGGACTCCGAAGGGAAAAACTGTTTTTT.